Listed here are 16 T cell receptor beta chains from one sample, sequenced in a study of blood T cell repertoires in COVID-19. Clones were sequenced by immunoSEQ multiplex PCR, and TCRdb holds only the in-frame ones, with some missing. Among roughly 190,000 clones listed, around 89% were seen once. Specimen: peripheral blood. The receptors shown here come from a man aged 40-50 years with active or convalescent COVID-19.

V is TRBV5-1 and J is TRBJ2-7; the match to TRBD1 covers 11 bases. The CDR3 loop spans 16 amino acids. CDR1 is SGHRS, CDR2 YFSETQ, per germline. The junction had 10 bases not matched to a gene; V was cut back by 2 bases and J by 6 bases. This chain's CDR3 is CASSFRPGTGGAEQYF. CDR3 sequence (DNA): TGCGCCAGCAGCTTCCGGCCCGGGACAGGGGGTGCCGAGCAGTACTTC.

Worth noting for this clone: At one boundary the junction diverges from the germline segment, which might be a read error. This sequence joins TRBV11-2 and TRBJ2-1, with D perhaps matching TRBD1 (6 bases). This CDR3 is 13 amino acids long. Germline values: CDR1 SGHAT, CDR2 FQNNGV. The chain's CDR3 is CASSLDHSRGRLF. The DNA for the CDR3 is TGTGCCAGCAGCTTAGATCATAGCAGGGGTCGGCTCTTC.

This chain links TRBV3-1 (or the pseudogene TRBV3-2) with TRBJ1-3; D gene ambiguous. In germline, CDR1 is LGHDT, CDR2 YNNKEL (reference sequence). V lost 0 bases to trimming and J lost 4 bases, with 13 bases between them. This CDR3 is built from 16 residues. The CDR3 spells CASSQDPAARGNTIYF. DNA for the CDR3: TGTGCCAGCAGCCAAGATCCTGCAGCTAGAGGAAACACCATATATTTT.

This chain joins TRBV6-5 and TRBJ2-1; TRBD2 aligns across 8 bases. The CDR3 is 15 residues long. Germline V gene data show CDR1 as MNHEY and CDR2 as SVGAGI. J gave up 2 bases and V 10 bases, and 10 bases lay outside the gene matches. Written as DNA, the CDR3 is TGTGCCACCTCAGTTAATAGCGGGACCTACAATGAGCAGTTCTTC. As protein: CATSVNSGTYNEQFF.

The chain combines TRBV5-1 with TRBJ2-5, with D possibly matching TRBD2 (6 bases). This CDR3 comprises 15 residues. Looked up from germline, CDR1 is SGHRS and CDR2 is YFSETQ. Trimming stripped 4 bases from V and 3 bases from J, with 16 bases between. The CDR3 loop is CASSPALTGEETQYF. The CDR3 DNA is TGCGCCAGCAGCCCAGCCCTTACGGGAGAAGAGACCCAGTACTTC.

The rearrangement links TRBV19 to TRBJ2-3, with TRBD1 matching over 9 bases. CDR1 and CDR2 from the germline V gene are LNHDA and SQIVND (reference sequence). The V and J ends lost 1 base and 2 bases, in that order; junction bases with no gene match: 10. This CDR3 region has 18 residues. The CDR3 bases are TGTGCCAGTAGTATAGCCGCTTCCGGGACAGGGTCCACAGATACGCAGTATTTT. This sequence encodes CASSIAASGTGSTDTQYF.

Written as DNA, the CDR3 is TGTGCCAGCAGCGGATACAGCCTTTCCTATGGCTACACCTTC. Amino acid sequence: CASSGYSLSYGYTF. V and J are TRBV11-2 and TRBJ1-2; D is undetermined. Trimming stripped 5 bases from V and 4 bases from J, with 14 bases between. The CDR3 is 14 amino acids. Germline CDR1 reads SGHAT; CDR2 reads FQNNGV.

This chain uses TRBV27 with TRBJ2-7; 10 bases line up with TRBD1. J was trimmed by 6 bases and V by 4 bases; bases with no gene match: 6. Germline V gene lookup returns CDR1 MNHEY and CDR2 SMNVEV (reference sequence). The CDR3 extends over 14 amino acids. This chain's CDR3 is CASSYLTGGSEQYF. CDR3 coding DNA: TGTGCCAGCAGTTACCTGACAGGGGGCAGCGAGCAGTACTTC.

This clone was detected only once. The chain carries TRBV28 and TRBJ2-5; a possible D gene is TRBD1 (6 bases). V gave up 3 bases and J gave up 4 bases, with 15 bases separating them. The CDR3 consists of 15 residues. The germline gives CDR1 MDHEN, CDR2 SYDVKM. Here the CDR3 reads CASSFYRAQVETQYF. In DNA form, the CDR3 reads TGTGCCAGCAGTTTTTACAGGGCTCAGGTAGAGACCCAGTACTTC.

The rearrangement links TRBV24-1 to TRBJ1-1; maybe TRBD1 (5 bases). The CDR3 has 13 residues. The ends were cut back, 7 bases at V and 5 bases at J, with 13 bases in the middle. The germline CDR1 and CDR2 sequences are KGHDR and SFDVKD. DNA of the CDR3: TGTGCCACCAGCTACCCGGGGGGGACTGAAGCTTTCTTT. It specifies CATSYPGGTEAFF.

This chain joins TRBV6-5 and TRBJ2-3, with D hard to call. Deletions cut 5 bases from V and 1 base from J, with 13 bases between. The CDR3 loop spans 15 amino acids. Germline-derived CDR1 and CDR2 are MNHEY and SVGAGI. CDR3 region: CASSLVAARTDTQYF. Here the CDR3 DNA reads TGTGCCAGCAGTCTCGTGGCGGCGCGCACAGATACGCAGTATTTT.

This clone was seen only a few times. CDR3 DNA: TGTGCCAGCAGCCCTCACACAACTAATGAAAAACTGTTTTTT. Its translation: CASSPHTTNEKLFF. The chain combines TRBV14 with TRBJ1-4; D remains unclear. The ends were cut back, 4 bases at V and 0 bases at J, with 6 bases in the middle. Germline CDR1 and CDR2: SGHDN and FVKESK. The CDR3 is made up of 14 amino acids.

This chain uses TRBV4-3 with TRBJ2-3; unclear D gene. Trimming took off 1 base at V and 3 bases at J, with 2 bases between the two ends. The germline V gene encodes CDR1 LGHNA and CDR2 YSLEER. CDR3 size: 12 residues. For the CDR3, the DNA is TGCGCCAGCAGCCAAGCGACAGATACGCAGTATTTT. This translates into CASSQATDTQYF.

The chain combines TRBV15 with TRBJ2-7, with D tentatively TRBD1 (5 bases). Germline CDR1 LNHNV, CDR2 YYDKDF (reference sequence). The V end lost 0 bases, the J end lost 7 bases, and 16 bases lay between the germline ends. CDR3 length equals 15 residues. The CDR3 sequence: CATSRDTLGHQEQYF. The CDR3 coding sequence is TGTGCCACCAGCAGAGACACCCTAGGACATCAGGAGCAGTACTTC.

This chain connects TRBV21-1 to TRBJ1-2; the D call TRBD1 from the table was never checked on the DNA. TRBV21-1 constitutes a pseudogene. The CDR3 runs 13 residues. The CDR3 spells CASSKSPGNGYTF. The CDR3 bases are TGTGCCAGCAGCAAATCGCCAGGGAACGGCTACACCTTC.

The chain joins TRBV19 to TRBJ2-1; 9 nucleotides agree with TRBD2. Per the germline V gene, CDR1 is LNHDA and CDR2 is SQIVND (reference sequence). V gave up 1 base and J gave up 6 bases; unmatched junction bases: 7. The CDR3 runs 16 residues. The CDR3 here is CASSIVALAGSNEQFF. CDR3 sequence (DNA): TGTGCCAGTAGTATAGTAGCGCTAGCGGGATCCAATGAGCAGTTCTTC.